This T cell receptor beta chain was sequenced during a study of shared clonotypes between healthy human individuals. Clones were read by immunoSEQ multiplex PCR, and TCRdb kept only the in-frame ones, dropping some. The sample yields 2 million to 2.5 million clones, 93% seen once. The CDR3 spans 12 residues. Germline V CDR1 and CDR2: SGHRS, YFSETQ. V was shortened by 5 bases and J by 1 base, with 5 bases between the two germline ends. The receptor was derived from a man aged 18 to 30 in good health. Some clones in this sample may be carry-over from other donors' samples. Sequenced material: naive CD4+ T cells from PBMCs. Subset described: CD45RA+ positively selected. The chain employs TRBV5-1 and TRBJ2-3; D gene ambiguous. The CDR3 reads CASSYRTDTQYF. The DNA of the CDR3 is TGCGCCAGCAGTTACCGCACAGATACGCAGTATTTT.